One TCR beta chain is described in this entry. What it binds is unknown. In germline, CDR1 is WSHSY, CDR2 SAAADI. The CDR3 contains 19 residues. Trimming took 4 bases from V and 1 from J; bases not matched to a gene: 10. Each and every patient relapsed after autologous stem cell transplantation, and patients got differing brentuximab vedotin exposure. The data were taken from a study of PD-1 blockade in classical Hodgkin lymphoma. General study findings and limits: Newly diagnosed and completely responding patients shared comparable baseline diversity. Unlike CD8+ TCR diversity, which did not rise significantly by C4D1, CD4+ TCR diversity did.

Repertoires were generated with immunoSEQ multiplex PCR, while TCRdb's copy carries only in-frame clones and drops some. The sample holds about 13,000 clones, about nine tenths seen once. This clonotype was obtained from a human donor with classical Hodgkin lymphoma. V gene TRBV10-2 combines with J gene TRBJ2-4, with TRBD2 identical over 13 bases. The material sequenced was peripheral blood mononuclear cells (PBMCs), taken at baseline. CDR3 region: CASSVPTSGGAEAKNIQYF. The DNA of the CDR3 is TGCGCCAGCAGTGTACCAACTAGCGGGGGGGCCGAGGCCAAAAACATTCAGTACTTC.